The present TCR beta chain was sequenced within a study of identical twins. This clonotype was observed at least ten times. The CDR3 spans 16 residues. The V end was cut by 0 bases, the J end by 1 base, with 12 bases between. The germline CDR1 and CDR2 sequences are MGHRA and YSYEKL. TCRdb re-called the 5' RACE reads with MiXCR, one entry per CDR3 protein. This sample has about 200,000 distinct CDR3 sequences, with more than 9% found just once. Specimen: memory T cells sorted from blood. The sequence derives from a man aged 45-60 years in good health. The gene calls are TRBV4-1 and TRBJ1-1; weak D call: TRBD1 (6 bases). The CDR3 DNA reads as TGCGCCAGCAGCCAAGACGGTAACAGGGCGAACACTGAAGCTTTCTTT. This encodes CASSQDGNRANTEAFF.